Listed below are T cell receptor beta chains from one sample, sequenced in a study of graft-versus-host responses after intestinal transplantation. Measured with immunoSEQ multiplex PCR; TCRdb has only the in-frame clones, and not every one. Found here are about 90,000 clones, approximately 94% of them singletons; the top ten hold approximately 0.2%. Their antigens are not known. This material consisted of unstimulated CD4+ T cells sorted from spleen or lymph node cells, taken before transplant. These receptors were collected from a human donor who was the organ donor for an intestinal transplant. Each CDR3 is given with its conserved first and last residue. Each record gives: D gene, J gene, clone size, V gene, CDR3 protein, CDR3 DNA. The D gene is left open where the match is weak. For some rows the clone size is stated as once, few or many, or as a class when expanded; others skip it.

D gene: -; J gene: TRBJ2-5; clone size: -; V gene: TRBV5-1; CDR3 protein: CASAVSSQRIRDF; CDR3 DNA: TGCGCCAGCGCGGTCTCTTCACAGAGAATAAGGGACTTC
D gene: -; J gene: TRBJ2-3; clone size: -; V gene: TRBV12-2; CDR3 protein: CASRSHRISGGTDTQYF; CDR3 DNA: TGTGCAAGTCGCTCCCACAGGATTAGCGGGGGCACAGATACGCAGTATTTT
D gene: TRBD1; J gene: TRBJ2-6; clone size: -; V gene: TRBV28; CDR3 protein: CASGRLGQGFAGANVLTF; CDR3 DNA: TGTGCCAGCGGGAGACTCGGACAGGGGTTCGCTGGGGCCAACGTCCTGACTTTC
D gene: TRBD2; J gene: TRBJ2-3; clone size: -; V gene: TRBV18; CDR3 protein: CASSPGLAQTDTQYF; CDR3 DNA: TGTGCCAGCTCACCAGGACTAGCACAAACAGATACGCAGTATTTT
D gene: -; J gene: TRBJ1-2; clone size: -; V gene: TRBV7-2; CDR3 protein: CASSLSGPLLGGYTF; CDR3 DNA: TGTGCCAGCAGCTTATCAGGTCCTCTTCTTGGTGGCTACACCTTC
D gene: TRBD1; J gene: TRBJ1-1; clone size: -; V gene: TRBV5-6; CDR3 protein: CASSGRTGPVTEAFF; CDR3 DNA: TGTGCCAGCAGCGGGAGGACAGGGCCAGTCACTGAAGCTTTCTTT
D gene: -; J gene: TRBJ2-2; clone size: once; V gene: TRBV11-3; CDR3 protein: CASSSPGAITGELFF; CDR3 DNA: TGTGCCAGCAGCTCCCCGGGGGCTATCACCGGGGAGCTGTTTTTT
D gene: -; J gene: TRBJ1-1; clone size: -; V gene: TRBV29-1; CDR3 protein: CSVRSRTVEDTEAFF; CDR3 DNA: TGCAGCGTTAGATCTAGGACAGTTGAGGACACTGAAGCTTTCTTT
D gene: TRBD2; J gene: TRBJ2-5; clone size: -; V gene: TRBV19; CDR3 protein: CASSFAGGTETQYF; CDR3 DNA: TGTGCCAGTAGTTTTGCGGGGGGGACAGAGACCCAGTACTTC
D gene: -; J gene: TRBJ1-3; clone size: -; V gene: TRBV6-6; CDR3 protein: CASSYTGNTIYF; CDR3 DNA: TGTGCCAGCAGTTACACAGGAAACACCATATATTTT
D gene: -; J gene: TRBJ2-3; clone size: -; V gene: TRBV5-4; CDR3 protein: CASSRAKQGFTDTQYF; CDR3 DNA: TGTGCCAGCAGCCGCGCTAAACAGGGTTTCACAGATACGCAGTATTTT
D gene: -; J gene: TRBJ1-6; clone size: -; V gene: TRBV19; CDR3 protein: CASSIDSGMRTLHF; CDR3 DNA: TGTGCCAGTAGTATAGACTCAGGGATGAGGACCCTCCACTTT
D gene: -; J gene: TRBJ2-3; clone size: -; V gene: TRBV5-6; CDR3 protein: CASRRTSTDTQYF; CDR3 DNA: TGTGCCAGCAGACGGACTAGCACAGATACGCAGTATTTT
D gene: -; J gene: TRBJ1-1; clone size: -; V gene: TRBV27; CDR3 protein: CASSRTRGTEAFF; CDR3 DNA: TGTGCCAGCAGCCGAACCCGAGGCACTGAAGCTTTCTTT
D gene: -; J gene: TRBJ1-1; clone size: -; V gene: TRBV6-1; CDR3 protein: CASSETKGRTEAFF; CDR3 DNA: TGTGCCAGCAGTGAAACGAAGGGGCGCACTGAAGCTTTCTTT
D gene: -; J gene: TRBJ1-1; clone size: -; V gene: TRBV29-1; CDR3 protein: CSVVRGTEAFF; CDR3 DNA: TGCAGCGTTGTAAGGGGCACTGAAGCTTTCTTT
D gene: -; J gene: TRBJ2-7; clone size: -; V gene: TRBV12-2; CDR3 protein: CASRLAFRGPTEQYF; CDR3 DNA: TGTGCAAGTCGCTTAGCGTTCAGGGGCCCTACGGAGCAGTACTTC
D gene: TRBD2; J gene: TRBJ2-3; clone size: -; V gene: TRBV7-9; CDR3 protein: CASSLALLAASTDTQYF; CDR3 DNA: TGTGCCAGCAGCTTAGCGCTACTAGCGGCGTCCACAGATACGCAGTATTTT
D gene: TRBD1; J gene: TRBJ1-1; clone size: once; V gene: TRBV11-2; CDR3 protein: CASRSTGGTEAFF; CDR3 DNA: TGTGCCAGCAGGTCGACAGGGGGCACTGAAGCTTTCTTT
D gene: -; J gene: TRBJ1-5; clone size: -; V gene: TRBV2; CDR3 protein: CASSDPGNQPQHF; CDR3 DNA: TGTGCCAGCAGTGATCCGGGAAATCAGCCCCAGCATTTT
D gene: -; J gene: TRBJ1-1; clone size: once; V gene: TRBV15; CDR3 protein: CATSREVTYTEAFF; CDR3 DNA: TGTGCCACCAGCAGAGAGGTTACCTACACTGAAGCTTTCTTT
D gene: -; J gene: TRBJ2-7; clone size: -; V gene: TRBV7-2; CDR3 protein: CASSWGLYQSYEQYF; CDR3 DNA: TGTGCCAGCAGCTGGGGGTTATATCAATCCTACGAGCAGTACTTC
D gene: -; J gene: TRBJ2-7; clone size: -; V gene: TRBV30; CDR3 protein: CAWTRDNSYEQYF; CDR3 DNA: TGTGCCTGGACGCGGGACAACTCCTACGAGCAGTACTTC
D gene: TRBD1; J gene: TRBJ1-2; clone size: -; V gene: TRBV6-5; CDR3 protein: CASSLMQDRDGGYTF; CDR3 DNA: TGTGCCAGCAGCCTCATGCAGGACAGGGATGGGGGCTACACCTTC
D gene: -; J gene: TRBJ1-6; clone size: -; V gene: TRBV5-1; CDR3 protein: CASSPTLQGGNSPLHF; CDR3 DNA: TGCGCCAGCAGCCCGACTCTGCAGGGCGGTAATTCACCCCTCCACTTT
D gene: -; J gene: TRBJ1-1; clone size: -; V gene: TRBV2; CDR3 protein: CASTRSVGTEAFF; CDR3 DNA: TGTGCCAGCACCAGATCGGTGGGGACTGAAGCTTTCTTT
D gene: -; J gene: TRBJ2-5; clone size: -; V gene: TRBV5-1; CDR3 protein: CASSPAGRGPEDQETQYF; CDR3 DNA: TGCGCCAGCAGCCCGGCAGGGCGGGGGCCGGAGGACCAAGAGACCCAGTACTTC
D gene: -; J gene: TRBJ1-2; clone size: -; V gene: TRBV28; CDR3 protein: CASSFGVGYGYTF; CDR3 DNA: TGTGCCAGCAGTTTCGGGGTGGGCTATGGCTACACCTTC
D gene: -; J gene: TRBJ1-5; clone size: -; V gene: TRBV5-4; CDR3 protein: CASTRPGGNQPQHF; CDR3 DNA: TGTGCCAGCACCAGACCGGGGGGCAATCAGCCCCAGCATTTT
D gene: TRBD2; J gene: TRBJ2-7; clone size: -; V gene: TRBV5-1; CDR3 protein: CASSAVAGVYEQYF; CDR3 DNA: TGCGCCAGCAGCGCAGTAGCGGGGGTCTACGAGCAGTACTTC
D gene: -; J gene: TRBJ1-6; clone size: -; V gene: TRBV6-5; CDR3 protein: CASSRDPGGSPLHF; CDR3 DNA: TGTGCCAGCAGTCGGGATCCCGGGGGTTCACCCCTCCACTTT
D gene: -; J gene: TRBJ1-2; clone size: -; V gene: TRBV7-9; CDR3 protein: CASSLATNYGYTF; CDR3 DNA: TGTGCCAGCAGCTTAGCGACAAACTATGGCTACACCTTC
D gene: -; J gene: TRBJ2-2; clone size: -; V gene: TRBV5-1; CDR3 protein: CASSPWNDGWGYGELFF; CDR3 DNA: TGCGCCAGCAGCCCTTGGAATGACGGTTGGGGATACGGGGAGCTGTTTTTT
D gene: -; J gene: TRBJ1-2; clone size: -; V gene: TRBV5-5; CDR3 protein: CASSLGAANYGYTF; CDR3 DNA: TGTGCCAGCAGCTTGGGGGCAGCTAACTATGGCTACACCTTC
D gene: -; J gene: TRBJ2-1; clone size: once; V gene: TRBV11-2; CDR3 protein: CASSSTVSEQFF; CDR3 DNA: TGTGCCAGCAGCTCGACAGTTAGTGAGCAGTTCTTC
D gene: TRBD1; J gene: TRBJ1-1; clone size: once; V gene: TRBV28; CDR3 protein: CASSLTQGGTEAFF; CDR3 DNA: TGTGCCAGCAGTTTAACACAGGGGGGCACTGAAGCTTTCTTT
D gene: -; J gene: TRBJ1-1; clone size: -; V gene: TRBV6-6; CDR3 protein: CASNPGPGMENEAFF; CDR3 DNA: TGTGCCAGCAACCCTGGCCCGGGGATGGAGAATGAAGCTTTCTTT
D gene: TRBD2; J gene: TRBJ2-5; clone size: -; V gene: TRBV7-9; CDR3 protein: CASSARLAGLQETQYF; CDR3 DNA: TGTGCCAGCAGCGCGAGACTAGCGGGGCTCCAAGAGACACAGTACTTC
D gene: -; J gene: TRBJ1-1; clone size: -; V gene: TRBV7-2; CDR3 protein: CASSSDANTEAFF; CDR3 DNA: TGTGCCAGCAGCTCGGACGCGAACACTGAAGCTTTCTTT
D gene: -; J gene: TRBJ1-1; clone size: once; V gene: TRBV5-1; CDR3 protein: CASSLVQGTEAFF; CDR3 DNA: TGCGCCAGCAGCTTGGTTCAGGGAACTGAAGCTTTCTTT
D gene: -; J gene: TRBJ2-3; clone size: -; V gene: TRBV12-5; CDR3 protein: CASGYYDRDTQYF; CDR3 DNA: TGTGCTAGTGGTTATTATGACAGGGATACGCAGTATTTT
D gene: TRBD1; J gene: TRBJ1-2; clone size: -; V gene: TRBV28; CDR3 protein: CASSFIGQGGIYGYTF; CDR3 DNA: TGTGCCAGCAGTTTTATCGGACAGGGCGGGATTTATGGCTACACCTTC
D gene: TRBD1; J gene: TRBJ1-2; clone size: -; V gene: TRBV10-2; CDR3 protein: CASRGRQGNYGYTF; CDR3 DNA: TGCGCCAGCAGGGGCAGACAGGGTAACTATGGCTACACCTTC
D gene: TRBD2; J gene: TRBJ2-1; clone size: -; V gene: TRBV4-1; CDR3 protein: CASSQLNPRLAGILREQFF; CDR3 DNA: TGCGCCAGCAGCCAACTGAATCCAAGACTAGCGGGAATCCTCCGTGAGCAGTTCTTC
D gene: TRBD1; J gene: TRBJ1-5; clone size: -; V gene: TRBV18; CDR3 protein: CASSPADRGQPQHF; CDR3 DNA: TGTGCCAGCTCACCGGCTGACAGGGGTCAGCCCCAGCATTTT
D gene: TRBD2; J gene: TRBJ2-7; clone size: -; V gene: TRBV11-2; CDR3 protein: CASSLSGGAVYEQYF; CDR3 DNA: TGTGCCAGCAGCTTAAGCGGGGGGGCCGTCTACGAGCAGTACTTC
D gene: TRBD2; J gene: TRBJ2-7; clone size: -; V gene: TRBV5-1; CDR3 protein: CASRAGTSLPYEQYF; CDR3 DNA: TGCGCCAGCAGAGCCGGGACTAGCCTCCCCTACGAGCAGTACTTC
D gene: -; J gene: TRBJ1-2; clone size: -; V gene: TRBV5-1; CDR3 protein: CASRLGGSGYTF; CDR3 DNA: TGCGCCTCTCGGTTGGGAGGGAGCGGCTACACCTTC
D gene: TRBD2; J gene: TRBJ2-7; clone size: -; V gene: TRBV5-1; CDR3 protein: CASSTGLVYEQYF; CDR3 DNA: TGCGCCAGCAGCACGGGACTAGTCTACGAGCAGTACTTC
D gene: -; J gene: TRBJ2-2; clone size: -; V gene: TRBV6-6; CDR3 protein: CASHNRDGELFF; CDR3 DNA: TGTGCCAGCCATAACAGGGACGGGGAGCTGTTTTTT
D gene: -; J gene: TRBJ1-5; clone size: -; V gene: TRBV28; CDR3 protein: CASSWRTQPQHF; CDR3 DNA: TGTGCCAGCAGTTGGAGGACCCAGCCCCAGCATTTT
D gene: -; J gene: TRBJ1-2; clone size: -; V gene: TRBV6-6; CDR3 protein: CASSYTGITYGYTF; CDR3 DNA: TGTGCCAGCAGTTACACAGGGATTACCTATGGCTACACCTTC
D gene: TRBD1; J gene: TRBJ1-6; clone size: -; V gene: TRBV12-5; CDR3 protein: CASGSPGTGVYNSPLHF; CDR3 DNA: TGTGCTAGTGGTTCTCCCGGGACAGGGGTTTATAATTCACCCCTCCACTTT
D gene: TRBD1; J gene: TRBJ1-1; clone size: -; V gene: TRBV2; CDR3 protein: CASSADRGGSEAFF; CDR3 DNA: TGTGCCAGCAGTGCTGACAGGGGGGGATCTGAAGCTTTCTTT
D gene: TRBD1; J gene: TRBJ1-5; clone size: -; V gene: TRBV4-1; CDR3 protein: CASSQVRQGLFQPQHF; CDR3 DNA: TGCGCCAGCAGCCAAGTCCGACAGGGTCTATTTCAGCCCCAGCATTTT